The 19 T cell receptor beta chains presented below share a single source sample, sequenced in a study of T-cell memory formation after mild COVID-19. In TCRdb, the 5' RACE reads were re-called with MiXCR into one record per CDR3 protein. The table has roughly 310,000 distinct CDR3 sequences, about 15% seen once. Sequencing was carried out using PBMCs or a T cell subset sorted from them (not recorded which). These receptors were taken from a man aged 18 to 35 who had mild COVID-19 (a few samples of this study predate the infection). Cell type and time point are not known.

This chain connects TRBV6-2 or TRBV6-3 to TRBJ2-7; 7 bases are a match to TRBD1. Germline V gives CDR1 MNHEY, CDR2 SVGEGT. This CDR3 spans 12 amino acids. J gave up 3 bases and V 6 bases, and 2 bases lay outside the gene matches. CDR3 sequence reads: CASRTGFYEQYF. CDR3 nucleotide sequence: TGTGCCAGCAGGACAGGGTTCTACGAGCAGTACTTC.

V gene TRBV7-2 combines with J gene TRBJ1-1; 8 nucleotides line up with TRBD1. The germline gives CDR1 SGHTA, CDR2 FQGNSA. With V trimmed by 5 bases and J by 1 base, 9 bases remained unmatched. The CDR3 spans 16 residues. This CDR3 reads CASSPVRQGSNTEAFF. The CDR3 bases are TGTGCCAGCAGCCCGGTCCGACAGGGGTCGAACACTGAAGCTTTCTTT.

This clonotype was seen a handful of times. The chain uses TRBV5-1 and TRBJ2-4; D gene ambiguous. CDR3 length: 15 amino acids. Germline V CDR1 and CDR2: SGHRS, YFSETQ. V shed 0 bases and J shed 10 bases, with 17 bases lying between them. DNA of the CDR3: TGCGCCAGCAGCTTGGATTACGATGGGCCCCCAATTCAGTACTTC. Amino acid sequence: CASSLDYDGPPIQYF.

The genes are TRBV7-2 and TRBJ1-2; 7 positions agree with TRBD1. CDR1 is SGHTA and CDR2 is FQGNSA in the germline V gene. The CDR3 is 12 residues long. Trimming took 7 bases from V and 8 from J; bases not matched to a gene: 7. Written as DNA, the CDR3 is TGTGCCAGCAAGACAGGGAGTGACGGCTACACCTTC. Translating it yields CASKTGSDGYTF.

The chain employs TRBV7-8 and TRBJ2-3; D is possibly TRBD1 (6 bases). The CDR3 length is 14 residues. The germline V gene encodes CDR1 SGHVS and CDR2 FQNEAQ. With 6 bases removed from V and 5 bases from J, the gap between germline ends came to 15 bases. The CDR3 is CASSGTNLGDTQYF. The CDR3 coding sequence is TGTGCCAGCAGTGGGACAAACCTGGGAGATACGCAGTATTTT.

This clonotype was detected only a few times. CDR3 residues: CASSSSEPLAGVTYEQYF. The CDR3, as DNA: TGTGCCAGCAGCTCGTCCGAACCCCTAGCGGGCGTGACCTACGAGCAGTACTTC. The chain uses TRBV5-6 and TRBJ2-7, with 8 bases aligning to TRBD2. This CDR3 contains 18 residues. CDR1 and CDR2 from the germline V gene are SGHDT and YYEEEE. Trimming removed 3 bases from V and 2 bases from J; junction bases left unmatched: 16.

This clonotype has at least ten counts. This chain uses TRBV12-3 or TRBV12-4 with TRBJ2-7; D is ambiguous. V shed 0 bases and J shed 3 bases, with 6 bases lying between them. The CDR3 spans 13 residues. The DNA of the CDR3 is TGTGCCAGCAGTTTAGCGGGCAGCTACGAGCAGTACGTC. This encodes CASSLAGSYEQYV.

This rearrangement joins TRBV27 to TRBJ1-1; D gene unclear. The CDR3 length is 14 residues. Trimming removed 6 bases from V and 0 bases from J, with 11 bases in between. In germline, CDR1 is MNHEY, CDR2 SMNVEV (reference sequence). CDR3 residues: CASRRTALNTEAFF. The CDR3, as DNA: TGTGCCAGCAGACGGACGGCTCTGAACACTGAAGCTTTCTTT.

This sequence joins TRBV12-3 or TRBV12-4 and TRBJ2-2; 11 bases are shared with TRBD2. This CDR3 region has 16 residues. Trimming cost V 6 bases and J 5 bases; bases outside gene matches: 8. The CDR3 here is CASRPGLAGWTGELFF. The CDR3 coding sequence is TGTGCCAGCAGACCTGGACTAGCGGGTTGGACCGGGGAGCTGTTTTTT.

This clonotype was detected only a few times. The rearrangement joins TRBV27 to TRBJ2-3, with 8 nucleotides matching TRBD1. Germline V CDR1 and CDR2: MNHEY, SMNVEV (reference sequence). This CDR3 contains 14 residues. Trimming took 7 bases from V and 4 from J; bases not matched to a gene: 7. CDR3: CASKSTGVADTQYF. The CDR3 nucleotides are TGTGCCAGCAAGTCGACAGGGGTCGCAGATACGCAGTATTTT.

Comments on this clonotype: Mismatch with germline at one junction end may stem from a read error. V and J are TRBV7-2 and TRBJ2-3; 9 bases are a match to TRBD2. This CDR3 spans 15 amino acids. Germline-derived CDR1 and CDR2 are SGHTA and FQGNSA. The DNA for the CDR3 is TGTGCCAGCAGCCTAGCGGGACCTACGGGAGATACGCAGTATTTT. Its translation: CASSLAGPTGDTQYF.

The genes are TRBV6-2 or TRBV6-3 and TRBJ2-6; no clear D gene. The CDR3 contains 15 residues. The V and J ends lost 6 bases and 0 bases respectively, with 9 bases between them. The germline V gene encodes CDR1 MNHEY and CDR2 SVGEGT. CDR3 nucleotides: TGTGCCAGCAGCCCGGTGAGCTCTGGGGCCAACGTCCTGACTTTC. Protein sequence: CASSPVSSGANVLTF.

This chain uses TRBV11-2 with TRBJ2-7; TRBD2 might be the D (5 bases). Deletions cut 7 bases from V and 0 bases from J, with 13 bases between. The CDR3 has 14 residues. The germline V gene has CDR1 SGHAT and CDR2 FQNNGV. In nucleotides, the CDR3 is TGTGCCAGCACCATCCAAGCGGACTCCTACGAGCAGTACTTC. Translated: CASTIQADSYEQYF.

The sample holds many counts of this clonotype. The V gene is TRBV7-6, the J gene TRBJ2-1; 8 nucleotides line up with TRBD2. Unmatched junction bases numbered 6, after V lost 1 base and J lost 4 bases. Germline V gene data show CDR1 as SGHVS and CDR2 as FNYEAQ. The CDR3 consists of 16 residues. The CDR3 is CASSLDRAGAYNEQFF. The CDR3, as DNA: TGTGCCAGCAGCTTAGACCGAGCGGGGGCTTACAATGAGCAGTTCTTC.

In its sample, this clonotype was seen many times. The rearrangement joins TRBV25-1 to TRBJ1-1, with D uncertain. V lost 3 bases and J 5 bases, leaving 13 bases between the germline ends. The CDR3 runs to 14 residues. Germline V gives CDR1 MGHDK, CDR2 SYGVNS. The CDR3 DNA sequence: TGTGCCAGCAGTGATGGCGTAGGGTGGACTGAAGCTTTCTTT. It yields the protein CASSDGVGWTEAFF.

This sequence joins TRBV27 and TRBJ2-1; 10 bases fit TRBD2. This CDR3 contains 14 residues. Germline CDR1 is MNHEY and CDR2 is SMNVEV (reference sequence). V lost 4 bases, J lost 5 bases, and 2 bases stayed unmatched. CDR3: CASSYLAGDNEQFF. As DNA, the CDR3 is TGTGCCAGCAGTTACCTAGCGGGGGACAATGAGCAGTTCTTC.

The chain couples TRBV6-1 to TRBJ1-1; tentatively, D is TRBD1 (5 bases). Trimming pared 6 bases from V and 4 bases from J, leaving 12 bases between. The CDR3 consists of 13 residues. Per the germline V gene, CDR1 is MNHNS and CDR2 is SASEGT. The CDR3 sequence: CASRGPLGTEAFF. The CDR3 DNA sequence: TGTGCCAGCAGGGGGCCATTGGGCACTGAAGCTTTCTTT.

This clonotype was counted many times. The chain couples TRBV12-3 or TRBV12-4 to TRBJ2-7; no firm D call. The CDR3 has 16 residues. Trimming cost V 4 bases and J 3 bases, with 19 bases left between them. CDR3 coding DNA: TGTGCCAGCAGTTCGGCTTGGGTCAGAACTTACTACGAGCAGTACGTC. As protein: CASSSAWVRTYYEQYV.

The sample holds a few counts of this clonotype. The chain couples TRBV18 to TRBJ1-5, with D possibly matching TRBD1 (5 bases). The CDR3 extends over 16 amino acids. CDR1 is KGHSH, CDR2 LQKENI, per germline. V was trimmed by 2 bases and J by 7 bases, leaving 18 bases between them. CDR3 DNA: TGTGCCAGCTCACCATCTTCTCCGGGACCTGGGCAGCCCCAGCATTTT. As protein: CASSPSSPGPGQPQHF.